This TCR beta chain is from a study of blood T cells in healthy people across ages. CDR1 LGHDT and CDR2 YNNKEL come from the germline V gene (reference sequence). The CDR3 is made up of 16 amino acids. V was trimmed by 4 bases and J by 8 bases, leaving 18 bases between them. Sample-barcoded 5' priming and a J-beta primer mix drove a second PCR of about 7 to 12 cycles. TCRdb reprocessed the 5' RACE reads via MiXCR and lists one record per CDR3 protein. In the table there are 800,000 to 950,000 distinct CDR3 sequences, 25% to 30% of which are singletons. These data also featured in a second study, about T cells of mothers and their children.

This chain connects TRBV3-1 to TRBJ1-6, with a weak D call TRBD1 (6 bases). This clonotype was obtained from a woman aged 40 to 55 in good health. Material: blood. The CDR3 spells CASSPTEGKGDSPLHF. The CDR3 DNA reads as TGTGCCAGCAGCCCTACGGAGGGAAAGGGGGATTCACCCCTCCACTTT.